The T cell receptor (beta chain) described here comes from a study of blood T cell repertoires in COVID-19. For the study at large: The analysed material was cDNA or gDNA that came from T cells, B-cell-depleted T cells, or PBMCs.

Methods used by the authors: Amplification of reference gene primers was used by the study to estimate nucleated cell counts. TCRdb's copy holds only in-frame clones and misses some; the assay was immunoSEQ multiplex PCR. The DNA was the basis for D and trimming; V, J and clone size are from that table. The sample comprises 50,000 to 65,000 clones, about 90% of which are singletons, and approximately 8% rests with the top ten. Specimen: peripheral blood. This receptor was identified in a woman aged 60-75 years with active or convalescent COVID-19.

The CDR3 reads CASSVRSGDTQYF. As DNA, the CDR3 is TGCGCCAGCAGTGTCCGTTCGGGAGATACGCAGTATTTT. The chain carries TRBV10-2 and TRBJ2-3; D uncertain. The CDR3 has 13 residues. CDR1 is WSHSY, CDR2 SAAADI, per germline. V was cut by 4 bases and J by 5 bases, with 10 bases left in between.